This TCR beta chain stems from a study of cytomegalovirus exposure and HLA in healthy donors. To note about this clone: The antigen is unknown.

Study outcomes and limitations: The authors later linked a missense DCLRE1C variant to TCR beta V- and J-gene trimming.

With 60 Vbeta and 13 Jbeta primers, the PCR was carried out. Sequencing was performed with immunoSEQ multiplex PCR; in TCRdb, only in-frame clones are kept and a portion is missing. The data show 150,000 to 250,000 clones, 79% seen once. Trimming took off 6 bases at V and 6 bases at J, with 17 bases between the two ends. From germline, CDR1 is MNHNS and CDR2 SASEGT. The CDR3 spans 14 residues. The sequence came from a girl aged 10 to 17 in good health and CMV-seropositive. Sequenced sample: PBMCs. This chain connects TRBV6-1 to TRBJ1-1; no reliable D call. CDR3: CASSLDLVFSEAFF. The DNA of the CDR3 is TGTGCCAGCAGCCTCGACCTAGTCTTCTCTGAAGCTTTCTTT.